This T cell receptor (beta chain) was captured by sequencing in a study of a mutant IDH1 vaccine in newly diagnosed glioma. Looking at the study overall: Following radiotherapy alone, or alongside temozolomide cycles, vaccination was started after an interval of 4-6 weeks. Treatment recipients were about 60% male and about 40% female, and their mean age was around 40 years.

Trimming stripped 5 bases from V and 15 bases from J, with 20 bases between. This CDR3 contains 13 residues. CDR1 and CDR2 from the germline V gene are SGHAT and FQNNGV. Libraries were prepared by immunoSEQ multiplex PCR; TCRdb keeps only in-frame clonotypes and omits some of them. This repertoire shows 55,000 or so clones, roughly nine tenths found once; its top ten account for over 2%. On this clone itself: Its antigen remains unidentified.

Stated time point: week 11, during vaccination. Each vaccine dose was 300 ug of mutant IDH1 20-mer peptide, with topical imiquimod. This chain connects TRBV11-2 to TRBJ2-1; D may match TRBD1 or TRBD2 (5 bases each). The receptor was isolated from a man aged 45 to 65 with glioma. Sequenced here: PBMCs, sampled from a glioma patient whose treatment included an IDH1 peptide vaccine. In nucleotides, the CDR3 is TGTGCCAGCAGCATGTCCCGGGACCTTGGCTCGTTCTTC. Its translation is CASSMSRDLGSFF.